This T cell receptor (beta chain) emerged from a study of metastatic and nonmetastatic thyroid tumors. TCRdb called clones again from the PCR reads with MiXCR. The sample holds about 18,000 clones, around 25% seen once. No patient had received any treatment before thyroid surgery. Per germline, CDR1 SNHLY and CDR2 FYNNEI. The CDR3 loop spans 12 amino acids. The junction had 4 bases not matched to a gene; V was cut back by 9 bases and J by 4 bases. The sequenced sample consisted of adjacent normal tissue. The chain joins TRBV2 to TRBJ1-2; 8 positions match TRBD1. This sequence was found in a female donor with papillary thyroid cancer or a benign thyroid nodule (not recorded which). Some clones in this sample may be carry-over from other donors' samples. DNA of the CDR3: TGTGCCAGGGGGGACAGGAGCTATGGCTACACCTTC. Translating gives CARGDRSYGYTF.